A selection of T cell receptor beta chains follows, all from one sample in a study of beta chain features in type 1 diabetes. This table comes from immunoSEQ multiplex PCR, and its TCRdb copy is limited to in-frame clones, with some not included. The sample contains around 300,000 clones, 15% of which appear only once. Material: naive CD4+ T cells from blood. Every receptor here comes from a man aged 18 to 30 with type 1 diabetes. Both conserved end residues are part of each CDR3. D genes are given only for firm matches. The size of a clone is reported for some rows only, either as once, few or many, or as a class for expanded clones.

size	D	length	V	J	CDR3	DNA
NA	NA	14	TRBV5-1	TRBJ2-2	CASRASVNTGELFF	TGCGCCAGCAGGGCTAGCGTTAACACCGGGGAGCTGTTTTTT
few	TRBD2	15	TRBV5-1	TRBJ2-5	CASSLVSGSAETQYF	TGCGCCAGCAGCTTGGTGAGCGGGAGTGCAGAGACCCAGTACTTC
few	TRBD2	17	TRBV2	TRBJ2-3	CASSVIRVAGFADTQYF	TGTGCCAGCAGCGTTATTCGGGTAGCGGGATTCGCAGATACGCAGTATTTT
NA	TRBD1	13	TRBV5-1	TRBJ1-1	CASSPPTGAEAFF	TGCGCCAGCAGCCCCCCGACAGGGGCTGAAGCTTTCTTT
few	TRBD1	15	TRBV4-2	TRBJ1-2	CASSQEGQGAVGYTF	TGTGCCAGCAGCCAAGAAGGACAGGGGGCGGTTGGCTACACCTTC
NA	NA	13	TRBV10-3	TRBJ2-5	CAISEGGLQTQYF	TGTGCCATCAGTGAGGGAGGGTTGCAGACCCAGTACTTC
NA	NA	12	TRBV7-2	TRBJ1-5	CASSSYNQPQHF	TGTGCCAGCAGCTCGTACAATCAGCCCCAGCATTTT
NA	NA	10	TRBV20-1	TRBJ1-2	CSAPRYGYTF	TGCAGTGCTCCCCGCTATGGCTACACCTTC
NA	NA	18	TRBV23-1	TRBJ2-7	CASSPAEGQPGSSYEQYF	TGCGCCAGCAGTCCAGCCGAAGGACAACCCGGATCCTCCTACGAGCAGTACTTC
few	TRBD1	15	TRBV19	TRBJ2-3	CASSIRDSSTDTQYF	TGTGCCAGTAGTATCCGGGACAGTAGCACAGATACGCAGTATTTT
few	NA	13	TRBV18	TRBJ2-5	CASSPTVQETQYF	TGTGCCAGCTCACCAACGGTCCAAGAGACCCAGTACTTC
few	NA	14	TRBV5-1	TRBJ1-5	CASSLGGSNQPQHF	TGCGCCAGCAGCCTCGGGGGGAGCAATCAGCCCCAGCATTTT
few	TRBD1	13	TRBV6-6	TRBJ1-1	CASRGGAVTEAFF	TGTGCCAGCAGAGGGGGCGCGGTCACTGAAGCTTTCTTT
few	NA	13	TRBV30	TRBJ2-7	CAWSVEVLSEQYF	TGTGCCTGGAGTGTAGAGGTTTTAAGCGAGCAGTACTTC
few	TRBD1	14	TRBV4-3	TRBJ1-5	CASSQERGRQPQHF	TGCGCCAGCAGCCAAGAGAGGGGGCGTCAGCCCCAGCATTTT
NA	TRBD1	12	TRBV30	TRBJ1-4	CAWKAGGEKLFF	TGTGCCTGGAAGGCAGGGGGGGAAAAACTGTTTTTT
NA	TRBD1	15	TRBV9	TRBJ1-2	CASSASGQGAGGYTF	TGTGCCAGCAGCGCGAGCGGACAGGGGGCGGGTGGCTACACCTTC
few	TRBD2	16	TRBV7-2	TRBJ2-7	CASSLDRPGGPYEQYF	TGTGCCAGCAGCTTAGATCGGCCGGGGGGGCCTTACGAGCAGTACTTC
NA	NA	11	TRBV13	TRBJ2-5	CASSSKETQYF	TGTGCCAGCAGCTCCAAAGAGACCCAGTACTTC
few	TRBD2	15	TRBV7-2	TRBJ2-7	CASSLGAGGSYEQYF	TGTGCCAGCAGCTTAGGAGCGGGGGGTTCCTACGAGCAGTACTTC
NA	TRBD1	17	TRBV5-1	TRBJ2-3	CASSLDIRDRGRDTQYF	TGCGCCAGCAGCTTGGATATCCGGGACAGGGGGCGGGATACGCAGTATTTT
NA	NA	16	TRBV4-3	TRBJ1-2	CASSRMFLAGVGGYTF	TGCGCCAGCAGCCGGATGTTCCTCGCAGGGGTCGGCGGCTACACCTTC
few	NA	13	TRBV7-9	TRBJ1-1	CASSLGHEDKAFF	TGTGCCAGCAGCTTAGGGCACGAGGACAAAGCTTTCTTT
few	NA	15	TRBV5-4	TRBJ2-1	CASKPYIQGENEQFF	TGTGCCAGTAAGCCCTATATCCAGGGTGAGAATGAGCAGTTCTTC
few	TRBD1	14	TRBV10-3	TRBJ2-7	CAINPGQGIDEQYF	TGTGCCATCAACCCGGGACAGGGTATCGACGAGCAGTACTTC
few	NA	17	TRBV19	TRBJ1-1	CASRRPSGEPENTEAFF	TGTGCCAGTAGAAGACCAAGCGGAGAACCCGAGAACACTGAAGCTTTCTTT
NA	NA	14	TRBV18	TRBJ2-7	CASSPQTGPYEQYF	TGTGCCAGCTCACCACAGACAGGCCCCTACGAGCAGTACTTC
NA	NA	14	TRBV4-3	TRBJ2-7	CASSRTTGSHEQYF	TGCGCCAGCAGCCGAACCACAGGGAGCCACGAGCAGTACTTC
NA	NA	16	TRBV30	TRBJ1-3	CAWSATNTRLGNTIYF	TGTGCCTGGAGTGCGACGAACACAAGACTTGGAAACACCATATATTTT
NA	TRBD2	16	TRBV14	TRBJ2-5	CASSQDIGLAGETQYF	TGTGCCAGCAGCCAAGATATAGGACTAGCGGGCGAGACCCAGTACTTC
NA	NA	15	TRBV5-1	TRBJ2-3	CASSLMSGYTDTQYF	TGCGCCAGCAGCTTGATGAGCGGCTACACAGATACGCAGTATTTT
few	NA	13	TRBV18	TRBJ2-3	CASSPPGRNTQYF	TGTGCCAGCTCACCACCGGGGAGGAATACGCAGTATTTT
few	NA	14	TRBV7-6	TRBJ2-3	CASSLQGHTDTQYF	TGTGCCAGCAGCTTACAGGGGCACACAGATACGCAGTATTTT
NA	NA	14	TRBV12-5	TRBJ1-4	CASGLAAGMPKLFF	TGTGCTAGTGGTTTGGCCGCCGGGATGCCAAAACTGTTTTTT
few	NA	12	TRBV18	TRBJ2-5	CASGQYQETQYF	TGTGCCAGCGGACAGTACCAAGAGACCCAGTACTTC
NA	TRBD1	17	TRBV28	TRBJ2-3	CASRIDKRTGSTDTQYF	TGTGCCAGCAGAATTGACAAACGGACAGGCTCCACAGATACGCAGTATTTT
few	NA	15	TRBV30	TRBJ1-6	CAWSVQVTYNSPLHF	TGTGCCTGGAGTGTACAGGTCACCTATAATTCACCCCTCCACTTT
few	TRBD2	15	TRBV7-9	TRBJ2-1	CASSIIAGGPNEQFF	TGTGCCAGCAGCATTATAGCGGGAGGGCCGAATGAGCAGTTCTTC
few	NA	15	TRBV11-2	TRBJ2-7	CASSLQWTAREEQYF	TGTGCCAGCAGCCTGCAATGGACAGCGCGGGAGGAGCAGTACTTC
NA	NA	14	TRBV6-1	TRBJ2-5	CASSEDRGAETQYF	TGTGCCAGCAGTGAAGACCGGGGGGCAGAGACCCAGTACTTC
NA	NA	16	TRBV19	TRBJ2-1	CASSILGRSSYNEQFF	TGTGCCAGTAGTATTTTGGGTCGGAGCTCCTACAATGAGCAGTTCTTC
NA	TRBD2	15	TRBV7-8	TRBJ2-7	CASSLERGPSYEQYF	TGTGCCAGCAGCTTAGAGCGGGGACCCTCCTACGAGCAGTACTTC